This is a list of T cell receptor beta chains from one sample in a study of T cells after yellow fever vaccination. One entry per CDR3 protein, called by TCRdb with MiXCR from the 5' RACE reads. Of under 250,000 distinct CDR3 sequences listed, less than 9% were seen once; the top ten hold roughly 0.9%. The sequenced sample was CD4+ T cells sorted from PBMCs, obtained 15 days after the yellow fever booster vaccination. The receptors derive from a man between 25 and 39 years old who received the YFV17D yellow fever vaccine. Each CDR3 is given with its conserved first and last residue. D genes are given only for firm matches. Size is stated for part of the rows, as once, few or many counts, or as a class when the clone is expanded.

d_call	v_call	clone_size	j_call	cdr3_nt	cdr3_aa
.	TRBV14	many	TRBJ1-1	TGTGCCAGCAGCCAACAGGGTTCCACTGAAGCTTTCTTT	CASSQQGSTEAFF
TRBD2	TRBV7-8	few	TRBJ2-1	TGTGCCAGCAGCCCCGGACTAGAGGGGCGCGGTGAGCAGTTCTTC	CASSPGLEGRGEQFF
.	TRBV6-4	many	TRBJ1-6	TGTGCCAGCAGCCCCGACGGGTTTGATTCACCCCTCCACTTT	CASSPDGFDSPLHF
.	TRBV11-1	.	TRBJ2-3	TGTGCCAGCAGCTTAGCTGGTAGTGGCTCGGTCGGAGGCACAGATACGCAGTATTTT	CASSLAGSGSVGGTDTQYF
TRBD2	TRBV9	many	TRBJ2-1	TGTGCCAGCAGCGTTAGCGGGAGCTCCTACAATGAGCAGTTCTTC	CASSVSGSSYNEQFF
.	TRBV3-1	many	TRBJ2-2	TGTGCCAGCAGCTACAGGGATGGCACCGGGGAGCTGTTTTTT	CASSYRDGTGELFF
.	TRBV6-5	many	TRBJ1-1	TGTGCCAGCAGTTACTCGATAACCAGCCTGAACACTGAAGCTTTCTTT	CASSYSITSLNTEAFF
TRBD1	TRBV6-2/TRBV6-3	few	TRBJ2-4	TGTGCCAGCTCAGCCTCAGACAGGGGGCTGGGAAACATTCAGTACTTC	CASSASDRGLGNIQYF
.	TRBV27	few	TRBJ1-1	TGTGCCAGCAGTGACAGGTCCGTCCCCACTGAAGCTTTCTTT	CASSDRSVPTEAFF
.	TRBV10-3	few	TRBJ1-2	TGTGCCATCAGGTCCGGTACCTATGGCTACACCTTC	CAIRSGTYGYTF
.	TRBV4-2	.	TRBJ2-2	TGTGCCAGCAGCCCCGGGCTGCTGGGCGGCACCGGGGAGCTGTTTTTT	CASSPGLLGGTGELFF
TRBD2	TRBV11-2	few	TRBJ2-2	TGTGCCAGCACCTTCGGAGCGGGAGTAGGCGGGGAGCTGTTTTTT	CASTFGAGVGGELFF
TRBD2	TRBV27	.	TRBJ2-1	TGTGCCAGCAGTCCTATTGATAGCGGGAGGGGTGAGCAGTTCTTC	CASSPIDSGRGEQFF
TRBD1	TRBV29-1	.	TRBJ2-5	TGCAGCGTGCAAGGACAGGGGCTAGGGTACCAAGAGACCCAGTACTTC	CSVQGQGLGYQETQYF
.	TRBV7-9	.	TRBJ2-7	TGTGCCAGCAGCTCCCGGGACGGGGGTTGGGGCGAGCAGTACTTC	CASSSRDGGWGEQYF
.	TRBV9	.	TRBJ2-5	TGTGCCAGCAGCCGCCTGGGGGCCCCGGGAGAGACCCAGTACTTC	CASSRLGAPGETQYF
.	TRBV7-3	few	TRBJ2-1	TGTGCCAGCAGCTTAGAAGGGGACCCCTACAATGAGCAGTTCTTC	CASSLEGDPYNEQFF
TRBD1	TRBV6-1	few	TRBJ1-2	TGTGCCAGCAGTGAAGCCAGGGACAGCGGCTACACCTTC	CASSEARDSGYTF
.	TRBV3-1	few	TRBJ2-7	TGTGCCAGCAGCCGAGCAGGGGTTGGGTCCGAGCAGTACTTC	CASSRAGVGSEQYF
TRBD1	TRBV10-3	.	TRBJ1-6	TGTGCCATCACCCCGGGACAGTCAAATTCACCCCTCCACTTT	CAITPGQSNSPLHF
.	TRBV10-3	many	TRBJ1-1	TGTGCCATCAGTGAGTCTCTGACAGTGAACACTGAAGCTTTCTTT	CAISESLTVNTEAFF
TRBD1	TRBV5-1	many	TRBJ2-1	TGCGCCAGCAGCCCGCGGACAGGGAGCCACAATGAGCAGTTCTTC	CASSPRTGSHNEQFF
.	TRBV7-6	.	TRBJ2-3	TGTGCCAGCAGCTTAGGGGCAGGGACAGATACGCAGTATTTT	CASSLGAGTDTQYF
.	TRBV29-1	few	TRBJ2-2	TGCAGCGTTGAGGCCGGAGTGAACACCGGGGAGCTGTTTTTT	CSVEAGVNTGELFF
.	TRBV6-6	many	TRBJ1-1	TGTGCCAGCACCCTCGACACTGAAGCTTTCTTT	CASTLDTEAFF
.	TRBV6-1	.	TRBJ2-5	TGTGCCAGCAGCAATTTTAGGGGGGAGACCCAGTACTTC	CASSNFRGETQYF
.	TRBV28	.	TRBJ2-2	TGTGCCAGCAGCACAGGGCCGCTCACCGGGGAGCTGTTTTTT	CASSTGPLTGELFF
TRBD2	TRBV7-2	few	TRBJ2-7	TGTGCCAGCAGCCGTCCGGGACTAGCGGGAGTTGAGCAGTACTTC	CASSRPGLAGVEQYF
TRBD1	TRBV7-9	many	TRBJ1-1	TGTGCCAGCAGCGACAGGGCCGGGGCTGAAGCTTTCTTT	CASSDRAGAEAFF
.	TRBV5-4	few	TRBJ2-3	TGTGCCAGCAGGATCATGGGTGAAGATACGCAGTATTTT	CASRIMGEDTQYF
.	TRBV7-2	many	TRBJ2-7	TGTGCCAGCAGCATTAGCGGTTCCTACGAGCAGTACTTC	CASSISGSYEQYF
TRBD1	TRBV28	few	TRBJ1-1	TGTGCCAGCTTTTCCGGGACAGGGCACATGAACACTGAAGCTTTCTTT	CASFSGTGHMNTEAFF
TRBD2	TRBV5-1	.	TRBJ2-3	TGCGCCAGCAGCAGGACTAGCGGGAGGGCTGGCACAGATACGCAGTATTTT	CASSRTSGRAGTDTQYF
.	TRBV20-1	few	TRBJ1-5	TGCAGTGCTAGAGATGCCCTAATGGGGGGGCCCCAGCATTTT	CSARDALMGGPQHF
.	TRBV7-2	few	TRBJ2-4	TGTGCCAGCAGCTTAGGGGTACAAAACATTCAGTACTTC	CASSLGVQNIQYF
TRBD1	TRBV6-5	.	TRBJ2-5	TGTGCCAGCAGTTACCCGGGACAGTGGGAGACCCAGTACTTC	CASSYPGQWETQYF
TRBD2	TRBV11-1	.	TRBJ2-2	TGTGCCAGCAGCCAAAGACTAGCGGGCTTTTTGAACACCGGGGAGCTGTTTTTT	CASSQRLAGFLNTGELFF